This T cell receptor (beta chain) comes out of a study of blood T cell repertoires in COVID-19. V shed 5 bases and J shed 0 bases, with 23 bases lying between them. The CDR3 spans 18 residues. Germline values: CDR1 SGHNT, CDR2 YYREEE (reference sequence). Sequencing used immunoSEQ multiplex PCR; TCRdb keeps in-frame clones, though not all of them. The sample has some 170,000 clones, more than 85% seen once. This rearrangement joins TRBV5-4 to TRBJ1-1, with unresolved D. The material sequenced was PBMCs or T cells enriched from blood (not recorded which). The sequence was collected from a human donor with acute COVID-19. The donor label of this sample is uncertain. The CDR3 region is CASRGEQPWNFMNTEAFF. For the CDR3, the DNA is TGTGCCAGCAGAGGAGAGCAGCCCTGGAACTTCATGAACACTGAAGCTTTCTTT.